The 12 T cell receptor beta chains in this list originate from one sample, sequenced in a study of cytomegalovirus exposure and HLA in healthy donors. The PCR was carried out with 60 Vbeta primers and 13 Jbeta primers. Sequencing used immunoSEQ multiplex PCR; TCRdb keeps in-frame clones, though not all of them. The sample contains some 150,000 clones, 75% to 80% of which appear only once. The source material was PBMCs. All receptors derive from a man between 40 and 49 years old in good health and CMV-seropositive.

This clone was counted a few times. The chain is built from TRBV6-5 and TRBJ1-1; perhaps TRBD1 as D (6 bases). CDR1 is MNHEY and CDR2 is SVGAGI in the germline V gene. Trimming removed 5 bases at V and 5 bases at J, with 6 bases between. The CDR3 covers 11 residues. This CDR3 reads CASSQGTEAFF. The DNA of the CDR3 is TGTGCCAGCAGTCAGGGGACTGAAGCTTTCTTT.

The genes are TRBV9 and TRBJ2-3, with D hard to call. Trimming took off 5 bases at V and 1 base at J, with 8 bases between the two ends. CDR3 size: 13 residues. Germline loops: CDR1 SGDLS, CDR2 YYNGEE. The CDR3 sequence: CASSALRTDTQYF. The CDR3 nucleotides read TGTGCCAGCAGTGCGCTCCGCACAGATACGCAGTATTTT.

This chain connects TRBV11-3 to TRBJ2-7; 10 bases align to TRBD2. The CDR3 has 15 amino acids. V was clipped by 1 base and J by 5 bases; unmatched bases: 5. Germline V lookup: CDR1 SGHNT, CDR2 YENEEA. This CDR3 is CASSLASGTSDEQYF. The CDR3 DNA follows: TGTGCCAGCAGCTTAGCCTCCGGGACTAGCGACGAGCAGTACTTC.

The V call is TRBV6-4, the J call TRBJ2-2; possible D gene TRBD1, 6 bases. CDR3 length equals 13 residues. V lost 3 bases and J 7 bases, leaving 9 bases between the germline ends. Germline-derived CDR1 and CDR2 are MRHNA and SNTAGT. The CDR3 here is CASSEQGVGELFF. DNA for the CDR3: TGTGCCAGCAGTGAACAGGGAGTCGGGGAGCTGTTTTTT.

The chain links TRBV29-1 to TRBJ2-5, with unresolved D. Germline V gene lookup returns CDR1 SQVTM and CDR2 ANQGSEA. V lost 4 bases to trimming and J lost 3 bases, with 15 bases between them. The length of the CDR3 is 14 residues. CDR3 residues: CSVVVRKTEETQYF. Here the CDR3 DNA reads TGCAGCGTTGTAGTCAGGAAAACTGAAGAGACCCAGTACTTC. The whole variable domain, remainder taken from reference TRBV29-1 and TRBJ2-5, is SAVISQKPSRDICQRGTSLTIQCQVDSQVTMMFWYRQQPGQSLTLIATANQGSEATYESGFVIDKFPISRPNLTFSTLTVSNMSPEDSSIYLCSVVVRKTEETQYFGPGTRLLVL.

The chain combines TRBV5-3 with TRBJ1-5; 8 bases map to TRBD1. TRBV5-3 is treated as an ORF (open reading frame) with a function not yet certain. Trimming at V came to 1 base and at J to 6 bases, leaving 3 bases not matched to a gene. This CDR3 spans 14 amino acids. As DNA, the CDR3 is TGTGCCAGAAGCTTGTGGACAGGGCCTCAGCCCCAGCATTTT. Its translation: CARSLWTGPQPQHF.

V gene TRBV6-1 combines with J gene TRBJ2-1; possibly TRBD2 for D (6 bases). The CDR3 contains 13 residues. Germline CDR1 is MNHNS and CDR2 is SASEGT. The V end lost 0 bases, the J end lost 9 bases, and 9 bases lay between the germline ends. CDR3 protein: CASSEARRGEQFF. CDR3 in DNA: TGTGCCAGCAGTGAAGCGCGGAGGGGTGAGCAGTTCTTC.

This clone was detected once. This chain connects TRBV2 to TRBJ1-1; tentative D call: TRBD1 (6 bases). The length of the CDR3 is 13 residues. With 2 bases removed from V and 9 bases from J, the gap between germline ends came to 13 bases. CDR1 is SNHLY, CDR2 FYNNEI, per germline. As DNA, the CDR3 is TGTGCCAGCAGTGAAACGGCAGGGGCAAAAGCTTTCTTT. The encoded protein is CASSETAGAKAFF.

V gene TRBV6-6 combines with J gene TRBJ2-7; TRBD2 aligns across 8 bases. The CDR3 consists of 16 residues. With 2 bases clipped from V and 0 bases from J, the junction kept 6 bases outside the gene matches. Germline CDR1 and CDR2: MNHNY and SVGAGI (reference sequence). CDR3 DNA sequence: TGTGCCAGCAGTTACGGAAGCGGGGGCTACTCCTACGAGCAGTACTTC. Protein: CASSYGSGGYSYEQYF.

CDR3 region: CASSHNTGAINEKLFF. The CDR3 nucleotides read TGCGCCAGCAGCCATAACACAGGGGCGATTAATGAAAAACTGTTTTTT. V gene TRBV5-1 combines with J gene TRBJ1-4; 7 bases align to TRBD1. After removal of 4 bases from V and 4 bases from J, the junction contained 10 bases not matched to a gene. This CDR3 has 16 amino acids. CDR1 is SGHRS, CDR2 YFSETQ, per germline.

V and J are TRBV5-6 and TRBJ2-7; 10 positions match TRBD2. Unmatched junction bases numbered 7, after V lost 2 bases and J lost 5 bases. This CDR3 has 15 amino acids. CDR1 SGHDT and CDR2 YYEEEE come from the germline V gene. The CDR3 sequence is CASSFVSSGSHEQYF. Written as DNA, the CDR3 is TGTGCCAGCAGCTTCGTTTCTAGCGGGAGTCACGAGCAGTACTTC. Filled out from reference TRBV5-6 and TRBJ2-7, the complete variable domain reads DAGVTQSPTHLIKTRGQQVTLRCSPKSGHDTVSWYQQALGQGPQFIFQYYEEEERQRGNFPDRFSGHQFPNYSSELNVNALLLGDSALYLCASSFVSSGSHEQYFGPGTRLTVT.

V and J are TRBV28 and TRBJ1-5, with a tentative D call TRBD1 (6 bases). V lost 4 bases, J lost 6 bases, and 13 bases lay in between. The CDR3 runs 14 residues. Germline values: CDR1 MDHEN, CDR2 SYDVKM. The CDR3 DNA follows: TGTGCCAGCAGTTCCGGGACAACAGGTCAGCCCCAGCATTTT. Translating it yields CASSSGTTGQPQHF. Full variable domain (remainder filled in from reference TRBV28 and TRBJ1-5): DVKVTQSSRYLVKRTGEKVFLECVQDMDHENMFWYRQDPGLGLRLIYFSYDVKMKEKGDIPEGYSVSREKKERFSLILESASTNQTSMYLCASSSGTTGQPQHFGDGTRLSIL.